A single sample is the source of the 31 T cell receptor beta chains below, sequenced in a study of cytomegalovirus exposure and HLA in healthy donors. The PCR was carried out with 60 Vbeta primers and 13 Jbeta primers. Clones were read by immunoSEQ multiplex PCR, and TCRdb kept only the in-frame ones, dropping some. The listing contains around 140,000 clones. The sample comprised PBMCs. These receptors all come from a male donor in good health and CMV-seronegative.

The V gene is TRBV29-1, the J gene TRBJ1-1; 9 bases map to TRBD1. Unmatched junction bases numbered 16, after V lost 8 bases and J lost 6 bases. Germline CDR1 SQVTM, CDR2 ANQGSEA. The CDR3 sequence is 15 residues long. The CDR3 here is CSFLDRGSLTAEAFF. For the CDR3, the DNA is TGCAGCTTTCTTGACAGGGGGTCTCTCACGGCTGAAGCTTTCTTT.

The chain joins TRBV12-5 to TRBJ2-7, with D unresolved. The V end lost 6 bases, the J end lost 4 bases, and 4 bases lay between the germline ends. The CDR3 runs to 10 residues. Germline V lookup: CDR1 LGHNT, CDR2 FRNRAP. CDR3: CASGNYEQYF. CDR3 DNA: TGTGCTAGTGGCAATTACGAGCAGTACTTC.

V and J are TRBV7-9 and TRBJ1-6; D might be TRBD1 (6 bases). There are 14 residues in the CDR3. Trimming left V 6 bases short and J 8 bases short, with 14 bases between. From germline, CDR1 is SEHNR and CDR2 FQNEAQ (reference sequence). The CDR3 sequence: CASSSGTPHSPLHF. The CDR3 nucleotides are TGTGCCAGCAGTTCCGGGACACCTCATTCACCCCTCCACTTT.

The chain links TRBV5-1 to TRBJ2-7; tentatively, D is TRBD1 (6 bases). The CDR3 loop spans 14 amino acids. Trimming removed 4 bases from V and 5 bases from J, with 16 bases in between. CDR1 SGHRS and CDR2 YFSETQ come from the germline V gene. The CDR3 is CASSPEQGDHEQYF. DNA for the CDR3: TGCGCCAGCAGCCCCGAACAGGGAGACCACGAGCAGTACTTC.

The CDR3 sequence is CASSILGLAGGPYQETQYF. The CDR3 DNA reads TGTGCCAGTAGTATCCTGGGACTAGCGGGGGGGCCGTACCAAGAGACCCAGTACTTC. The chain has TRBV19 and TRBJ2-5; 16 bases are a match to TRBD2. CDR3 length equals 19 residues. V was pared by 3 bases and J by 0 bases, with 7 bases of the junction left unmatched. Germline CDR1 reads LNHDA; CDR2 reads SQIVND (reference sequence).

The chain carries TRBV9 and TRBJ2-1; 10 positions match TRBD2. The CDR3 sequence is 15 residues long. The V gene's germline CDR1 is SGDLS and CDR2 YYNGEE. Unmatched junction bases numbered 4, after V lost 2 bases and J lost 5 bases. The CDR3 DNA is TGTGCCAGCAGCGTGGCACTAGCGGGGCACAATGAGCAGTTCTTC. The encoded protein is CASSVALAGHNEQFF.

This rearrangement joins TRBV9 to TRBJ2-5; 9 bases agree with TRBD2. Germline values: CDR1 SGDLS, CDR2 YYNGEE. V lost 2 bases to trimming and J lost 4 bases; unmatched junction nucleotides: 6. There are 15 residues in the CDR3. CDR3 DNA: TGTGCCAGCAGCGTTAGCGGGGGTTCGGGAGAGACCCAGTACTTC. It is translated as CASSVSGGSGETQYF.

The chain links TRBV7-2 to TRBJ1-6, with a possible D match to TRBD1 (5 bases). The ends were cut back, 6 bases at V and 10 bases at J, with 16 bases in the middle. Germline CDR1 is SGHTA and CDR2 is FQGNSA. The CDR3 totals 14 residues. This chain's CDR3 is CASRPGNAASPLHF. The CDR3 nucleotides read TGTGCCAGCAGGCCAGGGAACGCGGCCTCACCCCTCCACTTT.

The chain carries TRBV27 and TRBJ2-3; no reliable D call. Trimming took off 6 bases at V and 9 bases at J, with 10 bases between the two ends. The CDR3 loop spans 11 amino acids. CDR1 MNHEY and CDR2 SMNVEV come from the germline V gene (reference sequence). The CDR3 nucleotides read TGTGCCAGCAGGTGGGCTGAAACGCAGTATTTT. Protein: CASRWAETQYF.

V gene TRBV18 combines with J gene TRBJ2-7; D gene unclear. V was trimmed by 2 bases and J by 0 bases, leaving 11 bases between them. Germline CDR1 and CDR2: KGHSH and LQKENI. This CDR3 is built from 15 residues. CDR3 amino acids: CASSPETHFSYEQYF. DNA of the CDR3: TGTGCCAGCTCACCAGAGACACATTTCTCCTACGAGCAGTACTTC.

The chain couples TRBV19 to TRBJ2-7; D possibly corresponds to TRBD2 (6 bases). There are 15 residues in the CDR3. V lost 10 bases, J lost 2 bases, and 21 bases lay in between. Germline V CDR1 and CDR2: LNHDA, SQIVND (reference sequence). The CDR3 region is CATSGSIADAYEQYF. The CDR3 DNA follows: TGTGCCACCTCCGGATCAATAGCGGACGCCTACGAGCAGTACTTC.

V is TRBV6-5 and J is TRBJ1-2, with TRBD1 identical over 9 bases. The ends lost 4 bases at V and 6 bases at J; junction bases unmatched: 12. From germline, CDR1 is MNHEY and CDR2 SVGAGI. This CDR3 spans 16 amino acids. The CDR3 reads CASSSNYRGLVNGYTF. The CDR3 DNA sequence: TGTGCCAGCAGTTCGAATTACAGGGGGCTTGTTAATGGCTACACCTTC.

The rearrangement links TRBV21-1 to TRBJ2-1; TRBD1 reflects the table's D call only, with no check against the DNA. TRBV21-1 is noted as a pseudogene. This CDR3 region has 18 residues. The DNA for the CDR3 is TGTGCCAGCAGCCCCTCAGGGAACGGGCTTAGCTCCTACAATGAGCAGTTCTTC. This sequence encodes CASSPSGNGLSSYNEQFF.

The V gene is TRBV11-2, the J gene TRBJ1-2; weak D call: TRBD1 (6 bases). V dropped 2 bases and J dropped 7 bases, with 20 bases sitting between them. The germline gives CDR1 SGHAT, CDR2 FQNNGV. This CDR3 comprises 16 residues. The CDR3 region has the DNA TGTGCCAGCAGCTTACTCCGGGGGGCCGATACGCGTGGCTACACCTTC. Translating it yields CASSLLRGADTRGYTF.

The rearrangement joins TRBV9 to TRBJ1-2; 7 positions match TRBD1. CDR1 is SGDLS, CDR2 YYNGEE, per germline. The J segment lost 3 bases and the V segment lost 10 bases, leaving 3 bases of the junction unmatched. This CDR3 has 11 residues. Here the CDR3 DNA reads TGTGCCTCCGGGACAGACTATGGCTACACCTTC. The encoded protein is CASGTDYGYTF.

V and J are TRBV10-1 and TRBJ2-7; weak D call: TRBD1 (6 bases). Germline values: CDR1 WNHNN, CDR2 SYGVQD (reference sequence). Deletions cut 6 bases from V and 3 bases from J, with 15 bases between. CDR3 length: 14 residues. CDR3 protein: CASRNRDGNYEQYF. The CDR3 bases are TGCGCCAGCAGGAACAGGGACGGTAACTACGAGCAGTACTTC.

The chain combines TRBV7-6 with TRBJ2-1; tentative D call: TRBD2 (5 bases). CDR3 length: 16 residues. Deletions cut 1 base from V and 4 bases from J, with 14 bases between. Germline V gene lookup returns CDR1 SGHVS and CDR2 FNYEAQ. The CDR3 sequence is CASSLVSGLGYNEQFF. CDR3 DNA sequence: TGTGCCAGCAGCTTAGTATCGGGATTAGGGTACAATGAGCAGTTCTTC.

The rearrangement links TRBV6-6 to TRBJ2-7, with TRBD2 matching over 13 bases. V dropped 6 bases and J dropped 4; count of bases not matched to a gene: 6. The CDR3 is made up of 15 amino acids. CDR1 MNHNY and CDR2 SVGAGI come from the germline V gene (reference sequence). The CDR3 region is CASRATSGRSYEQYF. In DNA, the CDR3 is TGTGCCAGCAGGGCGACTAGCGGGAGGTCTTACGAGCAGTACTTC.

The gene calls are TRBV19 and TRBJ2-7; tentative D call: TRBD1 (6 bases). CDR1 and CDR2 (germline): LNHDA, SQIVND (reference sequence). The CDR3 sequence is 15 residues long. Trimming cost V 5 bases and J 0 bases, with 14 bases left between them. The CDR3 is CASSSSGVGSYEQYF. DNA of the CDR3: TGTGCCAGTAGTTCATCAGGGGTTGGCTCCTACGAGCAGTACTTC.

CDR3 sequence reads: CASSQGGEPQHF. CDR3 coding DNA: TGTGCCAGCAGCCAAGGAGGGGAGCCCCAGCATTTT. The chain is built from TRBV5-6 and TRBJ1-5; tentatively, D is TRBD1 (5 bases). Germline V gives CDR1 SGHDT, CDR2 YYEEEE. The CDR3 has 12 residues. Trimming removed 4 bases at V and 8 bases at J, with 10 bases between.

CDR3 nucleotides: TGTGCCAGCAGCACCGCGGCCGGCTACAATGAGCAGTTCTTC. It codes for CASSTAAGYNEQFF. J is TRBJ2-1 and V is TRBV9; D remains ambiguous. Trimming removed 4 bases from V and 3 bases from J, with 11 bases in between. CDR1 and CDR2 from the germline V gene are SGDLS and YYNGEE. This CDR3 is built from 14 residues.

This chain joins TRBV11-2 and TRBJ1-3; D is uncertain. The germline gives CDR1 SGHAT, CDR2 FQNNGV. CDR3 length: 12 amino acids. V gave up 5 bases and J gave up 4 bases, with 6 bases separating them. The chain's CDR3 is CASSAAGNTIYF. The CDR3 DNA follows: TGTGCCAGCAGCGCGGCCGGAAACACCATATATTTT.

The V gene is TRBV27, the J gene TRBJ1-2; tentatively, D is TRBD1 (6 bases). The CDR3 covers 15 residues. V was pared by 3 bases and J by 3 bases, with 14 bases between. Germline CDR1 is MNHEY and CDR2 is SMNVEV (reference sequence). CDR3 nucleotides: TGTGCCAGCAGTTTTGGGCCCGCAGGGGACTATGGCTACACCTTC. Protein sequence: CASSFGPAGDYGYTF.

The rearrangement uses TRBV18 and TRBJ2-5, with a weak D call TRBD1 (5 bases). Germline V CDR1 and CDR2: KGHSH, LQKENI. Trimming took 6 bases from V and 11 from J, leaving 19 bases between them. CDR3 length: 13 amino acids. The CDR3 loop reads CASSQYLGAEQYF. Here the CDR3 DNA reads TGTGCCAGCTCTCAATACCTAGGGGCTGAGCAGTACTTC.

V usage is TRBV27 and J usage is TRBJ1-2; TRBD1 matches 7 bases. The CDR3 sequence is 12 residues long. Germline V lookup: CDR1 MNHEY, CDR2 SMNVEV (reference sequence). V shed 6 bases and J 4 bases; nucleotides not matched to a gene: 2. The CDR3 region has the DNA TGTGCCAGCAGAGGACAGGCCTATGGCTACACCTTC. The encoded protein is CASRGQAYGYTF.

The chain employs TRBV4-3 and TRBJ1-2; D may be TRBD1 (5 bases). The CDR3 is 14 amino acids. Germline V gene lookup returns CDR1 LGHNA and CDR2 YSLEER. Trimming shortened V by 3 bases and J by 1 base, and 9 bases separated the two germline ends. CDR3 region: CASSQDTYNYGYTF. The CDR3 nucleotides read TGCGCCAGCAGCCAGGACACCTATAACTATGGCTACACCTTC.

The chain has TRBV9 and TRBJ1-6; 7 bases are a match to TRBD1. Trimming removed 0 bases from V and 8 bases from J; junction bases left unmatched: 8. This CDR3 region has 16 residues. CDR1 and CDR2 (germline): SGDLS, YYNGEE. CDR3 loop: CASSVGPGTADSPLHF. CDR3 coding DNA: TGTGCCAGCAGCGTAGGACCTGGGACAGCAGATTCACCCCTCCACTTT.

The chain recombines TRBV6-1 with TRBJ2-5; no clear D gene. The germline V gene has CDR1 MNHNS and CDR2 SASEGT. The CDR3 spans 15 residues. The V end was cut by 1 base, the J end by 2 bases, with 11 bases between. The CDR3 DNA sequence: TGTGCCAGCAGTGAAGACCAGACTCGTCAAGAGACCCAGTACTTC. Translation: CASSEDQTRQETQYF.

The genes are TRBV30 and TRBJ2-7, with D possibly TRBD2 on 5 matching bases. The V end was cut by 2 bases, the J end by 3 bases, with 8 bases between. CDR1 and CDR2 (germline): GTSNPN, SVGIG (reference sequence). The CDR3 has 12 residues. The CDR3 coding sequence is TGTGCCTGGAGTCCCAGCGGCTACGAGCAGTACTTC. Translating it yields CAWSPSGYEQYF.

CDR3 protein: CAWNSGSWDGEQFF. The CDR3 DNA sequence: TGTGCCTGGAATAGCGGGAGCTGGGACGGTGAGCAGTTCTTC. The genes are TRBV30 and TRBJ2-1, with 9 bases identical to TRBD2. The CDR3 contains 14 residues. Germline lookup yields CDR1 GTSNPN and CDR2 SVGIG (reference sequence). V shed 4 bases, J shed 9 bases, and the junction held 10 bases outside the gene matches.

The genes are TRBV9 and TRBJ1-5; D might be TRBD1 (6 bases). This CDR3 region has 17 residues. CDR1 is SGDLS, CDR2 YYNGEE, per germline. V was shortened by 8 bases and J by 3 bases, with 24 bases between the two germline ends. The DNA for the CDR3 is TGTGCCAGATACGACAGGCACGGAAGGGGCCCCAATCAGCCCCAGCATTTT. Protein sequence: CARYDRHGRGPNQPQHF.